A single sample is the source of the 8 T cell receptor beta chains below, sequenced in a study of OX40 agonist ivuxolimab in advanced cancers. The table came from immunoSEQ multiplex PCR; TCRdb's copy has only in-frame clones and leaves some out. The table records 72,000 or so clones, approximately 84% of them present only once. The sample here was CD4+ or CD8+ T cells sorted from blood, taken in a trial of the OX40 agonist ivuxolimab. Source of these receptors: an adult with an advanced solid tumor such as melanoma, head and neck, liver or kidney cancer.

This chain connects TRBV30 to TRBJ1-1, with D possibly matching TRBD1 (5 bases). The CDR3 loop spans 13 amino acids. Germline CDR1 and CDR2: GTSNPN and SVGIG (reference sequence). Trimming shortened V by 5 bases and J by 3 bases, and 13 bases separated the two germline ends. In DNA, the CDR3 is TGTGCCTGGGATTCGGCCAGGGACACTGAAGCTTTCTTT. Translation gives CAWDSARDTEAFF.

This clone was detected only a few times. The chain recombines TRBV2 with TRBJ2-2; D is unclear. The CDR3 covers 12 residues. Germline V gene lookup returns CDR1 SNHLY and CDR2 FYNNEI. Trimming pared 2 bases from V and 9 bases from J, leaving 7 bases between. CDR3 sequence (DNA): TGTGCCAGCAGTGAATCTGGGTGGGAGCTGTTTTTT. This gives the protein CASSESGWELFF.

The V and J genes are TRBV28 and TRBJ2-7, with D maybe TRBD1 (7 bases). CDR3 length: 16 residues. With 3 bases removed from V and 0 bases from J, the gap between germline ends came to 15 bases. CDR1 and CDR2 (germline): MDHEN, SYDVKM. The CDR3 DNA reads TGTGCCAGCAGTTTCGAGGGGGGACAGAGCTCCTACGAGCAGTACGTC. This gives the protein CASSFEGGQSSYEQYV.

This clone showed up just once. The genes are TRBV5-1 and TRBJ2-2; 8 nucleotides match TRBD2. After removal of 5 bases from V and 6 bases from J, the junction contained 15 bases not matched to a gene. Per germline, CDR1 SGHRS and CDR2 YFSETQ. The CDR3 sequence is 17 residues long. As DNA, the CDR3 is TGCGCCAGCAGTATTCCCTATAGCGGGAATGACGCCGGGGAGCTGTTTTTT. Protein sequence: CASSIPYSGNDAGELFF.

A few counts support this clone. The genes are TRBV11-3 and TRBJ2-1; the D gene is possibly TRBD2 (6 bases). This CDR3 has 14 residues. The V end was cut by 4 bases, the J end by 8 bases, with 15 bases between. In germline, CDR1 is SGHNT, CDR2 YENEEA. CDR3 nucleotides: TGTGCCAGCAGCTGGGGGGTCGGCGGGGATGAGCAGTTCTTC. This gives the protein CASSWGVGGDEQFF.

CDR3 DNA: TGTGCCAGCAGCTTAAGCGGGAGGGCCAGGTACGAGCAGTACTTC. This sequence encodes CASSLSGRARYEQYF. This sequence joins TRBV7-2 and TRBJ2-7, with 10 bases aligning to TRBD2. The junction had 5 bases not matched to a gene; V was cut back by 2 bases and J by 4 bases. CDR1 and CDR2 from the germline V gene are SGHTA and FQGNSA. The CDR3 length is 15 residues. The whole variable domain, remainder taken from reference TRBV7-2 and TRBJ2-7, is GAGVSQSPSNKVTEKGKDVELRCDPISGHTALYWYRQSLGQGLEFLIYFQGNSAPDKSGLPSDRFSAERTGGSVSTLTIQRTQQEDSAVYLCASSLSGRARYEQYFGPGTRLTVT.

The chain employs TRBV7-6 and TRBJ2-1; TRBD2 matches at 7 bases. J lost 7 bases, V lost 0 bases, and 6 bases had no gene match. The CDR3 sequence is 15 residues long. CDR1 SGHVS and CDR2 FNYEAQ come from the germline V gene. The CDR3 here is CASSLAPIAGNEQFF. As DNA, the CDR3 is TGTGCCAGCAGCTTAGCGCCAATAGCGGGTAATGAGCAGTTCTTC.

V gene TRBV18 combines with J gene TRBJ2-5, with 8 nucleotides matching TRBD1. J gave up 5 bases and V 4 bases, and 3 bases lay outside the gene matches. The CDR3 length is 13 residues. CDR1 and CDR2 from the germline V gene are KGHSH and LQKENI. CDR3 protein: CASSRGQAETQYF. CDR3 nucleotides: TGTGCCAGCTCACGGGGACAGGCGGAGACCCAGTACTTC.